This T cell receptor beta chain was sequenced in a study of CD8 T cells in Susac syndrome. cDNA came from 0.5 to 1 ug RNA primed by random hexamers. MiXCR, applied by TCRdb to the immunoSEQ multiplex PCR reads, yields one record per CDR3 protein. The table has 95,000 to 150,000 distinct CDR3 sequences, 85% to 95% seen once. J gave up 0 bases and V 5 bases, and 4 bases lay outside the gene matches. The CDR3 is 14 amino acids. Sequenced material: CD8+ T cells from PBMCs. The rearrangement joins TRBV12-3 or TRBV12-4 to TRBJ2-7, with 7 bases that match TRBD1. The TCR was taken from a human donor with multiple sclerosis. The CDR3 DNA reads as TGTGCCAGCAGTGGACAGGAGTCCTCCTACGAGCAGTACTTC. Its protein product is CASSGQESSYEQYF.